This TCR beta chain was captured by sequencing in a study of blood T cells in healthy people across ages. Study at large: Every two T cells gave about one barcoded beta molecule via template switching.

In terms of origin and age, donors were healthy Caucasian individuals from Russia aged roughly 6 to 95. This clonotype was observed once. The antigen remains unidentified. V shed 6 bases and J 6 bases; nucleotides not matched to a gene: 8. The CDR3 contains 15 residues. Germline V gene lookup returns CDR1 ENHRY and CDR2 SYGVKD. Study results and limitations: Older individuals had lower TCR beta diversity per million T cells (the decline was roughly linear). Samples with more naive T cells showed higher observed beta diversity.

Through a sample-barcoded 5' primer and a J-beta primer mix, a second PCR was run for 7 to 11 cycles. TCRdb reanalysed the 5' RACE reads using MiXCR and keeps one entry per CDR3 protein. This table holds 600,000 to 800,000 distinct CDR3 sequences, about 50% found once. The material sequenced was blood. The receptor was isolated from a woman aged 80 or over in good health. The chain combines TRBV10-3 with TRBJ2-1, with TRBD1 identical over 10 bases. As DNA, the CDR3 is TGTGCCATCAGCGGGACAGGGGCCGCCACCAATGAGCAGTTCTTC. Translating gives CAISGTGAATNEQFF.